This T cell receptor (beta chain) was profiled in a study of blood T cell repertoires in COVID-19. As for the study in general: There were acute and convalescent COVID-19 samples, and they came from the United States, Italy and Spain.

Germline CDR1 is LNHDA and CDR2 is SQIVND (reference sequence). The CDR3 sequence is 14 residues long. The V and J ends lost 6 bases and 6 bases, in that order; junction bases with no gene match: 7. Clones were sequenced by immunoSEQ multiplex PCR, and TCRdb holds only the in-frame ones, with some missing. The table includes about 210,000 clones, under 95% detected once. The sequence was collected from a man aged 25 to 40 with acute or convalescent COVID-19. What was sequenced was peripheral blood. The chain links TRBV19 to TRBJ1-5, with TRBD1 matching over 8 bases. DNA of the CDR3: TGTGCCAGTAGCTCGGACAGGGAGGGTCAGCCCCAGCATTTT. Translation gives CASSSDREGQPQHF.